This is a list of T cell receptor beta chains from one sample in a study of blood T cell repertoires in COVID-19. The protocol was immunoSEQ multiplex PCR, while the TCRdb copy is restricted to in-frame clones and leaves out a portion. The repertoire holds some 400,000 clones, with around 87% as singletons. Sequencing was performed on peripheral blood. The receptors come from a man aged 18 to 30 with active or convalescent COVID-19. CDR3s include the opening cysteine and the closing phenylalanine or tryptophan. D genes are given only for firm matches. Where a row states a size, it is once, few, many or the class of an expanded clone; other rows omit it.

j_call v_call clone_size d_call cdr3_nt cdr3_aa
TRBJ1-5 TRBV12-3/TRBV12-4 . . TGTGCCAGCAGGCCCGGGGGTGGGCAGCCCCAGCATTTT CASRPGGGQPQHF
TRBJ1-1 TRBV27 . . TGTGCCAGCAGAACTACTTGGGAGATGAACACTGAAGCTTTCTTT CASRTTWEMNTEAFF
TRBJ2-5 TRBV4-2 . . TGTGCCAGCAGCCAAGGGACACACCAAGAGACCCAGTACTTC CASSQGTHQETQYF
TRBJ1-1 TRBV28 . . TGTGCCAGCGTCGATGGAGGGGTCCCCACTGAAGCTTTCTTT CASVDGGVPTEAFF
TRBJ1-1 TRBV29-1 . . TGCAGCGTTGTCGAGGGTATAGCTTTCTTT CSVVEGIAFF
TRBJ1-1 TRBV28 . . TGTGCCAGCAGTGCAGTGAACACTGAAGCTTTCTTT CASSAVNTEAFF
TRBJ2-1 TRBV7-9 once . TGTGCCAGCAGCTCCGTAGATGAGCAGTTCTTC CASSSVDEQFF
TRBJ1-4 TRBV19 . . TGTGCCAGTAGTAGCCACACAGGAGCGAGAGGTGAAAAACTGTTTTTT CASSSHTGARGEKLFF
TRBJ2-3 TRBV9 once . TGTGCCAGCAGCGTGTCGGGGGGCTTACCTAGCACAGATACGCAGTATTTT CASSVSGGLPSTDTQYF
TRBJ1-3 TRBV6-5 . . TGTGCCAGCAGTTACGAGAGGTCTGGAAACACCATATATTTT CASSYERSGNTIYF
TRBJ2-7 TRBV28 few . TGTGCTTGCGAAAGAGGCTACGAGCAGTACTTC CACERGYEQYF
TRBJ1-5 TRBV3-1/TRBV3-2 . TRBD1 TGTGCCAGCAGCATTTCCGGGACAGACAATCAGCCCCAGCATTTT CASSISGTDNQPQHF
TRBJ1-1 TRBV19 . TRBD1 TGTGCCAGTAGTATGGGACAGTGGGGGACTGAAGCTTTCTTT CASSMGQWGTEAFF
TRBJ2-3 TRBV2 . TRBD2 TGTGCCAGCAGACCCCGGGGAGCGGGGGGCACAGATACGCAGTATTTT CASRPRGAGGTDTQYF
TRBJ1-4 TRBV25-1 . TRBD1 TGTGCCAGCAGTGTGGACAGGGTCGCAAAACTGTTTTTT CASSVDRVAKLFF
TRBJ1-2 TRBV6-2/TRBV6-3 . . TGTGCCAGCAGTTACTCGGGCTGGTATGGCTACACCTTC CASSYSGWYGYTF
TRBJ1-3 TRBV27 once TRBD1 TGTGCCAGCAGTCCTCGGACAGGCAAAGGAAACACCATATATTTT CASSPRTGKGNTIYF
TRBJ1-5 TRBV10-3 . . TGTGCCATCAGTGAGTCCTTGGGCACGTATCAGCCCCAGCATTTT CAISESLGTYQPQHF
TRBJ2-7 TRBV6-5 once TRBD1 TGTGCCACCAACCGGGACAGTGCCCCCTACGAGCAGTACTTC CATNRDSAPYEQYF
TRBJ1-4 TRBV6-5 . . TGTGCCAGCAGTTACGGGGGGGGAAAGGAAAAACTGTTTTTT CASSYGGGKEKLFF
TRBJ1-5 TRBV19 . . TGTGCCAGTAGTATAGCCCCCCGCAGGGTCAATCAGCCCCAGCATTTT CASSIAPRRVNQPQHF
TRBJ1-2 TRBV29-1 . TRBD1 TGCAGCGTCGGCGGGACAGGGACAGGTGGCTACACCTTC CSVGGTGTGGYTF
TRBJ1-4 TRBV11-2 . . TGTGCCAGCAGCTTTACGGTCGGTGAAAAACTGTTTTTT CASSFTVGEKLFF
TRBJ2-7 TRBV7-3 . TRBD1 TGTGCCAGCAGCCCGACCCGGGACGGGACAGGGGGGGGTAGGCAGTACTTC CASSPTRDGTGGGRQYF
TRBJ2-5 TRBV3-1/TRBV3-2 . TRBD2 TGTGCCAGCAGCCAAGACCCAGCGGGAGGTGAGACCCAGTACTTC CASSQDPAGGETQYF
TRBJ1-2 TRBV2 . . TGTGCCTACCTCAAGGGGCAGGCGGATGGCTACACCTTC CAYLKGQADGYTF
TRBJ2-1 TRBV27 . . TGTGCCACCTCGTCAGGGCCGAGCTCCTACAATGAGCAGTTCTTC CATSSGPSSYNEQFF
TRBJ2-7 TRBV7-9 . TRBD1 TGTGCCAGCCGGACAGGGGCCTACGAGCAGTACTTC CASRTGAYEQYF
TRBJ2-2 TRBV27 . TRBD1 TGTGCCAGCAGTTTATTCAGGGGGTCGGTCGGGGAGCTGTTTTTT CASSLFRGSVGELFF
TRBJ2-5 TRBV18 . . TGTGCCAGCTCACCAGTAGCCAGTGAAGAGACCCAGTACTTC CASSPVASEETQYF
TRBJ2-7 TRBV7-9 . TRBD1 TGTGCCAGCACCGATTCCGGACAGGGGCCCTACGAGCAGTACTTC CASTDSGQGPYEQYF
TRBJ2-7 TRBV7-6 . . TGTGCCAGCAGCTTAGCTTCAACGGCCGGAGACTCCTACGAGCAGTACTTC CASSLASTAGDSYEQYF
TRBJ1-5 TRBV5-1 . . TGCGCCAGCAGCCCAGGATCAAGCAATCAGCCCCAGCATTTT CASSPGSSNQPQHF
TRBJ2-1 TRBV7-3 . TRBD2 TGTGCCAGCAGCAGGCCGGGGGGCAATGAGCAGTTCTTC CASSRPGGNEQFF
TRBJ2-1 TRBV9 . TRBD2 TGTGCCAGCTCTATTGCGGGAGGGGGTTACAATGAGCAGTTCTTC CASSIAGGGYNEQFF
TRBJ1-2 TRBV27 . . TGTGCCAGCAGTTTAGTGTCAGGGTGGGACTATGGCTACACCTTC CASSLVSGWDYGYTF
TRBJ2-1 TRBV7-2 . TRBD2 TGTGCCAGCAGCTTAAGGGGACTAGCGTATGAGCAGTTCTTC CASSLRGLAYEQFF
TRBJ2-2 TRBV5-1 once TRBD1 TGCGCCAGCAGCGCGACAGGGCGGAACACCGGGGAGCTGTTTTTT CASSATGRNTGELFF
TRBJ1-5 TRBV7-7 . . TGTGCCAGCAGCTTAAGACAAGCAGGGGCCCCCAATCAGCCCCAGCATTTT CASSLRQAGAPNQPQHF
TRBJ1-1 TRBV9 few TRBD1 TGTGCCAGCAGCGTAGAGGAGGGGGCGACTGAAGCTTTCTTT CASSVEEGATEAFF
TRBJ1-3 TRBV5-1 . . TGCGCCAGCAGCTTGGTTGACACAACAAGGGGCTCTGGAAACACCATATATTTT CASSLVDTTRGSGNTIYF
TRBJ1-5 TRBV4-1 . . TGCGCCAGCAGCCAAGTCTTGAGGAAGTATCAGCCCCAGCATTTT CASSQVLRKYQPQHF
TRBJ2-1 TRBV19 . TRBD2 TGTGCCAGTAGTAAAATAGCGGGGGAGGGTTATGAGCAGTTCTTC CASSKIAGEGYEQFF
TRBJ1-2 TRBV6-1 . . TGTGCCAGCAGTGACCCCAGGGGAGGGGACTATGGCTACACCTTC CASSDPRGGDYGYTF
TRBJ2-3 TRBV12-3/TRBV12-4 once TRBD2 TGTGCCAGCAGCCCGAGCGGGAAAACCCAGTATTTT CASSPSGKTQYF
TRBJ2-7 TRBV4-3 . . TGCGCCAGCAGCCAATTCTATAGCCTCTACGAGCAGTACTTC CASSQFYSLYEQYF
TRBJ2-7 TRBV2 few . TGTGCCAACAAACCCTACGAGCAGTACTTC CANKPYEQYF
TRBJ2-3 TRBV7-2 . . TGTGCCAGCAGCCCCGGGGGAGATACGCAGTATTTT CASSPGGDTQYF
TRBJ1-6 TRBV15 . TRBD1 TGTGCCACCAGCAGAACCCCCGGGACAGTCAATTCACCCCTCCACTTT CATSRTPGTVNSPLHF
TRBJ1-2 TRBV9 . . TGTGCCAGCAGCCTCGACAGCTATGGCTACACCTTC CASSLDSYGYTF
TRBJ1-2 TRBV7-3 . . TGTGCCAGCAGCCTAACCGCCCAGGGAGGGTATGGCTACACCTTC CASSLTAQGGYGYTF
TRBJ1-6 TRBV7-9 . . TGTGCCAGCAGTGCTTGGGTCGGGAATTCACCCCTCCACTTT CASSAWVGNSPLHF
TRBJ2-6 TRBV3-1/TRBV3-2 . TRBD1 TGTGCCAGCGGACAGGGTAGCTCTGGGGCCAACGTGCTGACTTTC CASGQGSSGANVLTF